This record looks at one T cell receptor (beta chain) sequence and its context. The antigen is unknown. The sample belongs to a study of cytomegalovirus exposure and HLA in healthy donors. V was shortened by 3 bases and J by 2 bases, with 12 bases between the two germline ends. The CDR3 is 15 amino acids. Germline V gives CDR1 SEHNR, CDR2 FQNEAQ (reference sequence). Findings and limits, study-wide: The authors later linked a missense DCLRE1C variant to TCR beta V- and J-gene trimming.

13 Jbeta primers and 60 Vbeta primers were used for the PCR. Measured with immunoSEQ multiplex PCR; TCRdb has only the in-frame clones, and not every one. The sample lists approximately 170,000 clones, roughly 70% occurring once. Specimen: PBMCs. The rearrangement links TRBV7-9 to TRBJ2-3, with no clear D. This TCR was recovered from a woman aged 40 to 50 in good health and CMV-seropositive. CDR3 amino acids: CASSFSGGSTDTQYF. The CDR3 region has the DNA TGTGCCAGCAGCTTTTCGGGTGGGTCCACAGATACGCAGTATTTT.